This T cell receptor (beta chain) was captured by sequencing in a study of T cells in Graves' hyperthyroidism and ophthalmopathy. Regions amplified from RNA transcripts were the TCR beta CDR3 regions. The HTBI set primed first-round TCR CDR3 RT-PCR. A single record per CDR3 protein comes from TCRdb applying MiXCR to the multiplex PCR reads. In the table there are about half a million distinct CDR3 sequences, 15% to 20% of which are singletons. Germline-derived CDR1 and CDR2 are DFQATT and SNEGSKA (reference sequence). The V end was cut by 1 base, the J end by 5 bases, with 6 bases between. The CDR3 has 12 amino acids. This clonotype has a count of ten or more. Thyroid ultrasound, orbital computed tomography, clinical symptoms, and serum thyroxine and TRAb underpinned diagnoses. This sample holds PBMCs from approximately 10 ml fresh peripheral blood.

This clonotype was obtained from a woman in her twenties or thirties with Graves' ophthalmopathy. The chain has TRBV20-1 and TRBJ2-1; D is undetermined. Sequenced: blood. The CDR3 bases are TGCAGTGCTAGAGTGGGAAACAATGAGCAGTTCTTC. As protein: CSARVGNNEQFF.